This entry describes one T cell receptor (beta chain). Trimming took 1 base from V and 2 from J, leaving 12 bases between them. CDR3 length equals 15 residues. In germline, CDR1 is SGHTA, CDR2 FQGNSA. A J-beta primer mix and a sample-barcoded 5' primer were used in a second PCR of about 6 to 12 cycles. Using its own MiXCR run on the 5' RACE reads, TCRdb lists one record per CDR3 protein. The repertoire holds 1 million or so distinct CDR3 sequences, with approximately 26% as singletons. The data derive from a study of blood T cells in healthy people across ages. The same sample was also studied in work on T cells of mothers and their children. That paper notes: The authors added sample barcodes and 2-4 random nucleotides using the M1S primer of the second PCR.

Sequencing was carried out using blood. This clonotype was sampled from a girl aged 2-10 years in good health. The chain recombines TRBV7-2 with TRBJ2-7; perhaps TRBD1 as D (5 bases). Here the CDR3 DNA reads TGTGCCAGCAGCTTAGGCAGGGCGATAACCTACGAGCAGTACTTC. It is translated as CASSLGRAITYEQYF.